The following is a T cell receptor (beta chain) sequence with its context. This clonotype was counted at least ten times. Its antigen is unknown. One base away there is no much larger clone; base qualities are not given. The data were taken from a study of T cells in Graves' hyperthyroidism and ophthalmopathy (dated by TCRdb to the late 2010s). Broadly, across the study: Peripheral blood samples were taken at the time of initial diagnosis, prior to any treatment. A discovery cohort of fewer than 110 patients, roughly 40 with Graves' ophthalmopathy and approximately 55 with stable Graves' hyperthyroidism, was used to find distinguishing TCR V-J signatures. Prospective prediction of ophthalmopathy was tested in an independent validation cohort of some 20 hyperthyroidism patients and 17 patients who later progressed to ophthalmopathy. The approximately 98 discovery patients were randomly divided into training and test sets at a 7:3 ratio. In about 6 Graves' hyperthyroidism patients, the study also compared T-cell repertoires from thyroid tissue with T-cell repertoires from blood. Following sampling, methimazole starting at 30 mg daily was given to hyperthyroidism patients, and high-dose intravenous methylprednisolone was given to ophthalmopathy patients. The paper reports TCR Vbeta CDR3 sequencing of some 140 peripheral blood samples: 40 to 45 ophthalmopathy, under 80 hyperthyroidism and around 17 progressor patients.

Graves' hyperthyroidism was defined as stable when no progression to ophthalmopathy occurred over 18 months of follow-up. Hyperthyroidism patients were aged 18 to 65 years and newly diagnosed, with disease duration of less than 2 months. Exclusion was applied to patients with uncontrolled infections, other autoimmune diseases, pregnancy or lactation. Diagnoses relied on clinical symptoms, serum thyroxine and TRAb, thyroid ultrasound and orbital computed tomography. Ficoll-Paque density gradient centrifugation was used to isolate PBMCs from about 9.4 ml of fresh peripheral blood. Trizol reagent was used to extract total RNA, and RNA quality was then checked on an Agilent 2100 Bioanalyzer. Its CDR3 holds 17 amino acids, cysteine through phenylalanine. Only the CDR3 DNA is retained, 51 bases long and in frame from the first base. V is pruned by 0 bases and J by 2 bases, leaving 2 bases of the junction without a gene match. Per the germline V gene, MNHEY is the CDR1 and SVGAGI is the CDR2.

TCR beta CDR3 regions were amplified from RNA transcripts. For the first round of RT-PCR on the TCR CDR3, the HTBI primer set was used together with the Qiagen OneStep RT-PCR kit. A second multiplex PCR round built the libraries, followed by size selection and purification. Libraries were sequenced paired-end with 100 bp reads on an Illumina HiSeq2000. For the original study's pipeline: Raw data were processed with SOAPnuke, discarding reads with adapters, uncalled bases, mean Phred below 15, or no exact constant-primer or identifier match. COPE v1.2.5 was used to merge the high-quality paired reads, and each unique nucleotide sequence was defined as a clonotype. MiTCR v1.1 was used to align the clonotypes against IMGT TRBV, TRBD and TRBJ reference segments. Only V-J combinations with frequency above 0.0001, covering roughly 99% of repertoires, were analysed. A TCS score was defined as the ratio between F50 (clonal expansion) and ExV (chaos), using BLOSUM62-based TCRdist between CDR3 peptides within each V-J. Welch's t-statistics and random forest reduced around 550 V-J features to 13, which were used in a naive Bayes classifier (R e1071). The public reads were reanalyzed by TCRdb: fastp trimming at Q25, MiXCR alignment, in-frame beta chains only. Every entry covers one CDR3 protein and lists the most common genes and DNA from its rows. TCRdb, not the original authors, processed these V and J calls. This sample holds 400,000 to 550,000 distinct CDR3 sequences; about an eighth were observed only once. In total, the top ten clones hold over 15% of the sample.

Broader findings and caveats from the paper: A 13 V-J signature model separated ophthalmopathy from stable hyperthyroidism, with around 90% sensitivity and around 84% specificity in cross-validation and 80%/75% in testing. In validation, the model predicted progression to ophthalmopathy with around 71% sensitivity and 72% to 85% specificity, a median of 6.5 months before onset. Sample size was not statistically predetermined, and investigators were not blinded to group allocation. Most expanded thyroid clonotypes (frequency above 0.001) were also detected in blood, a finding suggesting that blood repertoires may reflect thyroid immune responses.

The chain is encoded by TRBV6-5 joined to TRBJ2-7, with 15 bases matching TRBD2. What was sequenced was blood. The source of this sequence is a woman under 30 with Graves' hyperthyroidism. The sequenced DNA: TGTGCCAGCAGTTACTCGGGACTAGCGGGAGGAGCCTACGAGCAGTACTTC. The translation is CASSYSGLAGGAYEQYF.